This TCR beta chain appears in the sequencing data of a study of cytomegalovirus exposure and HLA in healthy donors. General study findings and limits: The only immune exposure information that was available was CMV serostatus. Later on, analysis showed that most CMV-associated TCR beta chains appeared to be HLA-restricted.

The trim removed 4 bases at V and 6 bases at J, leaving 11 bases unmatched. The CDR3 has 15 amino acids. Both 60 Vbeta primers and 13 Jbeta primers went into the PCR. Study processing details: A follow-up analysis tallied 73 million or so unique TCR beta chains, 9 million to 11 million shared. Only in-frame clones appear in the TCRdb table, and some are missing; sequencing was by immunoSEQ multiplex PCR. V and J calls and clone size are copied from that table; D and trimming were computed from the DNA. The sample holds about 140,000 clones; approximately 75% are singletons and the top ten take about 4.4%. Likely unrecorded immune exposures existed in these nominally healthy donors. Turning to this clone: The antigen is unknown.

The chain recombines TRBV6-7 with TRBJ1-2, with 7 positions matching TRBD1. TRBV6-7 is filed as an ORF, its function uncertain. Source material: PBMCs. This clonotype was obtained from a man aged 50 to 59 in good health and CMV-seropositive. CDR3 DNA sequence: TGTGCCAGCAGTTTCTCAGGGGGGGCGCAAAATGGCTACACCTTC. This translates into CASSFSGGAQNGYTF.